The clone carrying this T cell receptor beta chain was observed at least ten times. The antigen remains unidentified. RNA transcripts were the template for amplifying TCR beta CDR3 regions. RT-PCR in the first round (using the HTBI primer set) targeted the TCR CDR3. TCRdb independently ran MiXCR on the multiplex PCR reads; one entry per CDR3 protein. In the table there are 650,000 to 850,000 distinct CDR3 sequences, over 15% of which are singletons. J was trimmed by 5 bases and V by 1 base; bases with no gene match: 4. Germline V gives CDR1 DFQATT, CDR2 SNEGSKA (reference sequence). The CDR3 consists of 14 residues. The data belong to a study of T cells in Graves' hyperthyroidism and ophthalmopathy. Any patient presenting with uncontrolled infection, other autoimmune disease, pregnancy or lactation was left out. Whole-study results and caveats: In the analysis, a 13 V-J model separated ophthalmopathy from stable hyperthyroidism. Appearing also in blood were most of the thyroid clonotypes expanded above 0.001. The model predicted ophthalmopathy a median around 6.5 months before onset.

V gene TRBV20-1 combines with J gene TRBJ2-1, with 8 nucleotides matching TRBD1. The sequencing sample was made of blood. This sequence was found in a woman in her forties or fifties with Graves' hyperthyroidism that later progressed to Graves' ophthalmopathy. CDR3: CSARGGQGNNEQFF. Written as DNA, the CDR3 is TGCAGTGCTAGAGGCGGACAGGGTAACAATGAGCAGTTCTTC.